These 13 T cell receptor beta chains were sequenced from one sample in a study of T-cell memory formation after mild COVID-19. TCRdb reprocessed the 5' RACE reads via MiXCR and lists one record per CDR3 protein. The sample has 500,000 to 650,000 distinct CDR3 sequences, approximately 21% seen once. Specimen: PBMCs or a T cell subset sorted from them (not recorded which). The receptors stem from an adult woman who had mild COVID-19 (a few samples of this study predate the infection). Cell type and time point are not known.

CDR3 sequence (DNA): TGCAGCGTTTCAGGGAACTATGGCTACACCTTC. Translating gives CSVSGNYGYTF. This chain links TRBV29-1 with TRBJ1-2, with a weak D call TRBD1 (5 bases). Trimming shortened V by 5 bases and J by 2 bases, and 6 bases separated the two germline ends. This CDR3 contains 11 residues. Looked up from germline, CDR1 is SQVTM and CDR2 is ANQGSEA.

The DNA for the CDR3 is TGCGCCAGCAGCGGGGACGAGGATGGAAGCACAGATACGCAGTATTTT. Amino acids: CASSGDEDGSTDTQYF. The chain carries TRBV5-1 and TRBJ2-3; TRBD1 or TRBD2 may be the D gene (5 bases each). Per germline, CDR1 SGHRS and CDR2 YFSETQ. The CDR3 totals 16 residues. Trimming took 4 bases from V and 0 from J, leaving 15 bases between them.

J is TRBJ1-6 and V is TRBV4-2; 10 bases map to TRBD1. CDR3 length: 15 amino acids. Germline CDR1 and CDR2: LGHNA and YNFKEQ. With 4 bases clipped from V and 7 bases from J, the junction kept 4 bases outside the gene matches. Here the CDR3 DNA reads TGTGCCAGCAGCCGCCGGGACAGGGGCAATTCACCCCTCCACTTT. It codes for CASSRRDRGNSPLHF.

The chain carries TRBV9 and TRBJ1-1, with unresolved D. The germline CDR1 and CDR2 sequences are SGDLS and YYNGEE. This CDR3 comprises 12 residues. With 0 bases removed from V and 5 bases from J, the gap between germline ends came to 5 bases. CDR3 residues: CASSVEGTEAFF. In DNA form, the CDR3 reads TGTGCCAGCAGCGTAGAGGGTACTGAAGCTTTCTTT.

A few counts support this clonotype. V and J are TRBV13 and TRBJ2-7; 10 nucleotides line up with TRBD2. This CDR3 has 16 residues. With 1 base clipped from V and 3 bases from J, the junction kept 6 bases outside the gene matches. Germline V gives CDR1 PRHDT, CDR2 FYEKMQ (reference sequence). CDR3 DNA: TGTGCCAGCAGCTTAGCTATAGCGGGAGGTTTCTACGAGCAGTACTTC. Encoded protein: CASSLAIAGGFYEQYF.

The V call is TRBV5-4, the J call TRBJ2-7, with unresolved D. Germline CDR1 reads SGHNT; CDR2 reads YYREEE (reference sequence). Trimming took 2 bases from V and 6 from J, leaving 9 bases between them. The CDR3 length is 12 residues. For the CDR3, the DNA is TGTGCCAGCAGCTTTGGGGTTGCCGAGCAGTACTTC. It translates to CASSFGVAEQYF. The full variable domain, with the rest looked up from reference TRBV5-4 and TRBJ2-7, is ETGVTQSPTHLIKTRGQQVTLRCSSQSGHNTVSWYQQALGQGPQFIFQYYREEENGRGNFPPRFSGLQFPNYSSELNVNALELDDSALYLCASSFGVAEQYFGPGTRLTVT.

This clonotype was recorded a few times. The J gene is TRBJ2-7, the V gene TRBV4-3, with 10 bases identical to TRBD2. There are 16 residues in the CDR3. V dropped 0 bases and J dropped 4; count of bases not matched to a gene: 6. CDR1 and CDR2 (germline): LGHNA, YSLEER. The CDR3 sequence: CASSQDRASGGYEQYF. As DNA, the CDR3 is TGCGCCAGCAGCCAAGATCGGGCTAGCGGGGGTTACGAGCAGTACTTC.

The chain uses TRBV2 and TRBJ2-7; a weak D match, TRBD1 (5 bases). The germline V gene encodes CDR1 SNHLY and CDR2 FYNNEI. Trimming removed 7 bases at V and 6 bases at J, with 19 bases between. There are 14 residues in the CDR3. The CDR3 sequence is CASNREQGRGEQYF. CDR3 in DNA: TGTGCCAGCAATCGCGAGCAGGGAAGAGGCGAGCAGTACTTC.

This chain uses TRBV5-1 with TRBJ2-7; the match to TRBD2 covers 14 bases. CDR1 and CDR2 from the germline V gene are SGHRS and YFSETQ. Trimming at V came to 4 bases and at J to 5 bases, leaving 11 bases not matched to a gene. CDR3 length equals 17 residues. The DNA of the CDR3 is TGCGCCAGCAGCATGGAGCCGGGACTAGCGGGAGTCCACGAGCAGTACTTC. Amino acid sequence: CASSMEPGLAGVHEQYF.

This clonotype was seen more than once but under ten times. The chain uses TRBV7-2 and TRBJ2-5; a weak D match, TRBD2 (6 bases). The V and J ends lost 2 bases and 0 bases respectively, with 13 bases between them. This CDR3 spans 16 amino acids. The germline gives CDR1 SGHTA, CDR2 FQGNSA. The CDR3 region is CASSLPGLRYQETQYF. The CDR3 DNA reads TGTGCCAGCAGCTTACCGGGACTCAGGTACCAAGAGACCCAGTACTTC.

The chain combines TRBV21-1 with TRBJ1-4; the D call in the table, TRBD1, was not verified against the DNA. TRBV21-1 constitutes a pseudogene. CDR3 size: 14 residues. CDR3 loop: CASISSGFNEKLFF. The CDR3, as DNA: TGTGCCAGCATTAGTTCAGGGTTTAATGAAAAACTGTTTTTT.

This clonotype was seen a handful of times. The rearrangement joins TRBV7-2 to TRBJ1-5; D gene ambiguous. CDR1 is SGHTA, CDR2 FQGNSA, per germline. The V and J ends lost 0 bases and 0 bases respectively, with 6 bases between them. There are 15 residues in the CDR3. CDR3 nucleotides: TGTGCCAGCAGCTTAGCCCAGCCTAGCAATCAGCCCCAGCATTTT. Its protein is CASSLAQPSNQPQHF.

The chain couples TRBV7-3 to TRBJ1-1; 7 nucleotides match TRBD1. With V trimmed by 4 bases and J by 1 base, 6 bases remained unmatched. CDR1 is SGHTA, CDR2 FQGTGA, per germline. CDR3 length equals 15 residues. The CDR3 coding sequence is TGTGCCAGCAGCTGGGACAGAAGGGAGAACACTGAAGCTTTCTTT. This codes for CASSWDRRENTEAFF.